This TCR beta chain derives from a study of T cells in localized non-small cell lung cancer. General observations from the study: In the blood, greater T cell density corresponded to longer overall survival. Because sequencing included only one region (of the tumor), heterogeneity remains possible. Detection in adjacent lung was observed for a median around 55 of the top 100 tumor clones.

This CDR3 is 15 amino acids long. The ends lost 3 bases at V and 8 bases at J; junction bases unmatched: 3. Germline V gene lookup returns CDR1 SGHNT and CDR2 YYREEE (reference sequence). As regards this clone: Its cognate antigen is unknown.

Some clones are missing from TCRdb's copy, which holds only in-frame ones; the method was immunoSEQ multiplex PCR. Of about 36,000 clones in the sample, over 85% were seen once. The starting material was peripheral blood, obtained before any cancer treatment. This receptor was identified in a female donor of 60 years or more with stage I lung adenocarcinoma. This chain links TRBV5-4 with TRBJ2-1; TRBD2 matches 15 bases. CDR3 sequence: CASSSGTSGGYEQFF. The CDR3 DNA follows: TGTGCCAGCAGCTCCGGGACTAGCGGGGGGTATGAGCAGTTCTTC.